This passage covers 24 T cell receptor beta chains from one sample sequenced in a study of T cell responses to AZD1222 COVID-19 vaccine. Generated by immunoSEQ multiplex PCR, the TCRdb table keeps only in-frame clones and is missing some. The data contain about 140,000 clones, 85% to 95% of them singletons. The input for sequencing was peripheral blood, taken on day 0 of AZD1222 vaccination. All receptors come from an adult in good health.

The CDR3 nucleotides read TGTGCCAGCAGTCACGTTGACTGGGAGAACACTGAAGCTTTCTTT. It specifies CASSHVDWENTEAFF. The chain carries TRBV6-2 or TRBV6-3 and TRBJ1-1; D ambiguous. The CDR3 is made up of 15 amino acids. V was clipped by 5 bases and J by 1 base, with 14 bases between them. Looked up from germline, CDR1 is MNHEY and CDR2 is SVGEGT.

This clone appeared a single time. J is TRBJ1-5 and V is TRBV24-1; TRBD1 might be the D (6 bases). There are 15 residues in the CDR3. CDR1 is KGHDR and CDR2 is SFDVKD in the germline V gene. V was clipped by 4 bases and J by 7 bases, with 16 bases between them. CDR3 loop: CATSDKQGNGQPQHF. The CDR3 bases are TGTGCCACCAGTGACAAACAGGGAAACGGACAGCCCCAGCATTTT.

The rearrangement joins TRBV23-1 to TRBJ1-3, with no clear D. TRBV23-1 falls under the ORF class, with uncertain function. Trimming pared 8 bases from V and 0 bases from J, leaving 17 bases between. This CDR3 contains 16 residues. DNA for the CDR3: TGCGCCAGCTTCAACAATGGAGGGAGCTCTGGAAACACCATATATTTT. It is translated as CASFNNGGSSGNTIYF.

The chain carries TRBV5-8 and TRBJ1-6; 7 bases agree with TRBD1. CDR1 is SGHTS and CDR2 is YDEGEE in the germline V gene. The CDR3 extends over 15 amino acids. The J segment lost 7 bases and the V segment lost 5 bases, leaving 9 bases of the junction unmatched. The CDR3 here is CASRRTTGQNSPLHF. In DNA, the CDR3 is TGTGCCAGCAGACGTACGACGGGACAGAATTCACCCCTCCACTTT.

V usage is TRBV5-6 and J usage is TRBJ1-3; D is perhaps TRBD1 (6 bases). Between the trimmed V and J ends, which lost 5 bases and 4 bases, there was a span of 19 bases. There are 16 residues in the CDR3. Germline V CDR1 and CDR2: SGHDT, YYEEEE. This CDR3 is CASRSGTDRTGNTIYF. CDR3 DNA: TGTGCCAGCAGATCCGGTACAGACAGGACGGGAAACACCATATATTTT.

V and J are TRBV28 and TRBJ1-6, with D hard to call. V shed 8 bases and J shed 3 bases, with 11 bases lying between them. Germline CDR1 is MDHEN and CDR2 is SYDVKM. CDR3 length equals 14 residues. CDR3 DNA: TGTGCCAGCCTAATCGGGGTCTATAATTCACCCCTCCACTTT. This encodes CASLIGVYNSPLHF.

This chain links TRBV11-1 with TRBJ2-2, with D perhaps assigned TRBD1 or TRBD2 (5 bases each). Trimming removed 2 bases from V and 6 bases from J, with 7 bases in between. This CDR3 comprises 13 residues. Germline V CDR1 and CDR2: SGHAT, FQDESV (reference sequence). CDR3 residues: CASSLLGAGELFF. The CDR3 DNA follows: TGTGCCAGCAGCTTACTGGGGGCCGGGGAGCTGTTTTTT.

Of note for this clone: Other DNA variants within this sample encode the same CDR3. The CDR3 reads CASSLGTYEQYF. The CDR3 DNA reads as TGTGCCAGCAGCCTTGGTACCTACGAGCAGTACTTC. The genes are TRBV7-2 and TRBJ2-7, with D uncertain. The CDR3 spans 12 residues. The V end was cut by 5 bases, the J end by 2 bases, with 7 bases between. Germline V gene sequence: CDR1 SGHTA, CDR2 FQGNSA.

The rearrangement joins TRBV27 to TRBJ2-5; TRBD2 matches at 7 bases. This CDR3 contains 15 residues. The germline CDR1 and CDR2 sequences are MNHEY and SMNVEV (reference sequence). Trimming cost V 2 bases and J 1 base; bases outside gene matches: 4. The CDR3 sequence is CASSLALAAQETQYF. CDR3 coding DNA: TGTGCCAGCAGTTTAGCCCTAGCGGCCCAAGAGACCCAGTACTTC.

V and J are TRBV4-1 and TRBJ2-3, with D unclear. The germline V gene has CDR1 MGHRA and CDR2 YSYEKL. The V end was cut by 5 bases, the J end by 2 bases, with 5 bases between. This CDR3 has 12 residues. CDR3 sequence (DNA): TGCGCCAGCAGCGTTGCCACAGATACGCAGTATTTT. It encodes CASSVATDTQYF.

This chain connects TRBV2 to TRBJ1-2, with no clear D. CDR1 and CDR2 (germline): SNHLY, FYNNEI. The CDR3 is 13 residues long. Trimming pared 7 bases from V and 4 bases from J, leaving 13 bases between. The CDR3 is CASTVQFFYGYTF. CDR3 nucleotide sequence: TGTGCCAGCACAGTACAGTTCTTCTATGGCTACACCTTC.

The V and J genes are TRBV7-9 and TRBJ1-2; TRBD1 aligns across 7 bases. The CDR3 length is 15 residues. From germline, CDR1 is SEHNR and CDR2 FQNEAQ (reference sequence). V shed 4 bases, J shed 6 bases, and the junction held 11 bases outside the gene matches. Here the CDR3 DNA reads TGTGCCAGCAGCTCCAGACAGGGACAGAGTCATGGCTACACCTTC. Encoded protein: CASSSRQGQSHGYTF. The full variable domain, its missing parts supplied by reference TRBV7-9 and TRBJ1-2, is DTGVSQNPRHKITKRGQNVTFRCDPISEHNRLYWYRQTLGQGPEFLTYFQNEAQLEKSRLLSDRFSAERPKGSFSTLEIQRTEQGDSAMYLCASSSRQGQSHGYTFGSGTRLTVV.

The rearrangement uses TRBV6-5 and TRBJ1-1; no firm D call. The length of the CDR3 is 13 residues. Germline V gene data show CDR1 as MNHEY and CDR2 as SVGAGI. The ends were cut back, 5 bases at V and 1 base at J, with 8 bases in the middle. The CDR3 is CASSLGSNTEAFF. The CDR3 bases are TGTGCCAGCAGTCTGGGGTCGAACACTGAAGCTTTCTTT.

The J gene is TRBJ1-4, the V gene TRBV7-8, with 8 positions matching TRBD1. Germline V gene data show CDR1 as SGHVS and CDR2 as FQNEAQ. V dropped 2 bases and J dropped 13; count of bases not matched to a gene: 21. The CDR3 has 18 residues. CDR3 coding DNA: TGTGCCAGCAGCTTATACTCCCCCCCCGGGACAGGCCGAATCAGACTGTTTTTT. Amino acid sequence: CASSLYSPPGTGRIRLFF.

The CDR3 region is CASSSSTGELFF. CDR3 coding DNA: TGTGCCAGCAGCTCTTCTACCGGGGAGCTGTTTTTT. The chain links TRBV9 to TRBJ2-2; no firm D call. Trimming took off 4 bases at V and 5 bases at J, with 6 bases between the two ends. Per the germline V gene, CDR1 is SGDLS and CDR2 is YYNGEE. The CDR3 has 12 amino acids.

The chain couples TRBV27 to TRBJ2-7; maybe TRBD2 (5 bases). CDR1 is MNHEY, CDR2 SMNVEV, per germline (reference sequence). V gave up 5 bases and J gave up 6 bases, with 14 bases separating them. This CDR3 is built from 13 residues. CDR3 coding DNA: TGTGCCAGCAGTCCCCTCCGGGGTGGCGAGCAGTACTTC. It is translated as CASSPLRGGEQYF.

The rearrangement links TRBV4-1 to TRBJ1-6; no definite D call. In germline, CDR1 is MGHRA, CDR2 YSYEKL. CDR3 length: 16 residues. The V and J ends lost 0 bases and 8 bases respectively, with 14 bases between them. CDR3 region: CASSQERGSYDSPLHF. The CDR3 region has the DNA TGCGCCAGCAGCCAAGAAAGAGGCTCGTATGATTCACCCCTCCACTTT.

The chain couples TRBV10-3 to TRBJ1-5; D gene ambiguous. The CDR3 extends over 15 amino acids. V lost 2 bases, J lost 0 bases, and 8 bases lay in between. The V gene's germline CDR1 is ENHRY and CDR2 SYGVKD. CDR3 residues: CAISEGTYSNQPQHF. In DNA form, the CDR3 reads TGTGCCATCAGTGAGGGAACCTATAGCAATCAGCCCCAGCATTTT.

The V and J genes are TRBV7-8 and TRBJ1-5; 7 bases map to TRBD1. CDR1 SGHVS and CDR2 FQNEAQ come from the germline V gene. The CDR3 sequence is 16 residues long. J was trimmed by 4 bases and V by 5 bases; bases with no gene match: 11. The CDR3 region is CASSLQRTGKNQPQHF. In DNA, the CDR3 is TGTGCCAGCAGCCTCCAACGGACAGGAAAAAATCAGCCCCAGCATTTT.

The chain carries TRBV6-5 and TRBJ1-1; a possible D gene is TRBD1 (6 bases). The CDR3 runs 13 residues. V lost 5 bases and J 4 bases, leaving 11 bases between the germline ends. Germline CDR1 and CDR2: MNHEY and SVGAGI. The CDR3 DNA is TGTGCCAGCAGTCTACAGGGAATCACTGAAGCTTTCTTT. Residues: CASSLQGITEAFF.

As DNA, the CDR3 is TGTGCCAGCAGCCCACGATTGTCGGTCTCCTCCTACGAGCAGTACTTC. Amino acid sequence: CASSPRLSVSSYEQYF. The J gene is TRBJ2-7, the V gene TRBV5-4; D call uncertain. Germline CDR1 is SGHNT and CDR2 is YYREEE (reference sequence). This CDR3 is built from 16 residues. V gave up 4 bases and J gave up 0 bases, with 17 bases separating them.

The J gene is TRBJ2-1, the V gene TRBV6-5; 11 nucleotides agree with TRBD1. V dropped 6 bases and J dropped 8; count of bases not matched to a gene: 9. CDR3 size: 15 residues. From germline, CDR1 is MNHEY and CDR2 SVGAGI. CDR3 coding DNA: TGTGCCAGCAGAACCGGGACAGGGGGAAAAGATGAGCAGTTCTTC. Translation gives CASRTGTGGKDEQFF.

The chain carries TRBV5-6 and TRBJ1-6; TRBD1 might be the D (5 bases). The germline V gene has CDR1 SGHDT and CDR2 YYEEEE. The ends were cut back, 2 bases at V and 10 bases at J, with 16 bases in the middle. The length of the CDR3 is 15 residues. The CDR3 reads CASSFRVRAGSPLHF. The CDR3 nucleotides are TGTGCCAGCAGCTTCAGGGTCAGGGCCGGATCACCCCTCCACTTT.

This chain joins TRBV11-2 and TRBJ2-7; D uncertain. The V and J ends lost 4 bases and 0 bases respectively, with 4 bases between them. The CDR3 totals 12 residues. In germline, CDR1 is SGHAT, CDR2 FQNNGV. The CDR3 region has the DNA TGTGCCAGCAGCTGGGGCTCCTACGAGCAGTACTTC. Translating it yields CASSWGSYEQYF.